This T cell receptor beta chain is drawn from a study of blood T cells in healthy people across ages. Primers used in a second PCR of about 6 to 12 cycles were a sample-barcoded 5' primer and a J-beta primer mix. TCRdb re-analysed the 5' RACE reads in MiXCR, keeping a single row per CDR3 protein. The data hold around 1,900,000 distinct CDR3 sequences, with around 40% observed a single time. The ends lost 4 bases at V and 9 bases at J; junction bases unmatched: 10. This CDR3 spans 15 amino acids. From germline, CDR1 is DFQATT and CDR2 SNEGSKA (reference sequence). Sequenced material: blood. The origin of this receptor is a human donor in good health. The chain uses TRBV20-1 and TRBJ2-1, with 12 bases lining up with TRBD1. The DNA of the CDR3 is TGCAGTGCTACGCCCTGGGACAGGGGGCGCGGTGAGCAGTTCTTC. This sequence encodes CSATPWDRGRGEQFF.